This T cell receptor beta chain was identified during a study of blood T cells in healthy people across ages. A J-beta primer mix and a sample-barcoded 5' primer were used in a second PCR of about 6 to 12 cycles. TCRdb used MiXCR to reprocess the 5' RACE reads, holding one entry per CDR3 protein. The data show about 620,000 distinct CDR3 sequences, under 65% seen once. There are 16 residues in the CDR3. V shed 0 bases, J shed 1 base, and the junction held 7 bases outside the gene matches. Germline loops: CDR1 DFQATT, CDR2 SNEGSKA (reference sequence). This sequence joins TRBV20-1 and TRBJ2-7, with 9 bases fitting TRBD1. The sequence derives from a woman older than 75 in good health. The sequenced material came from blood. The CDR3: CSARDFYRGPSYEQYF. Written as DNA, the CDR3 is TGCAGTGCTAGAGACTTCTACAGGGGGCCTTCCTACGAGCAGTACTTC.